One sample yielded the 28 T cell receptor beta chains listed below, sequenced in a study of T cells after yellow fever vaccination (dated by TCRdb to between 2019 and 2020). The sample's treatment or condition label, decoded: live attenuated yellow fever vaccine strain. Library preparation employed 5' RACE. Sequencing was performed on an Illumina NovaSeq 6000. TCRdb reprocessed the public reads (quality trimming at Q25 with fastp, clone calling with MiXCR) and kept in-frame beta chains. Rows with a matching CDR3 protein are joined into one entry that keeps the most common DNA and genes. The sample yields 200,000 to 250,000 distinct CDR3 sequences; roughly 3% were counted once. Around 3% of the sample is taken by the ten largest. The sample was CD4+ T cells sorted from PBMCs, taken 10 days after the yellow fever booster vaccination. All receptors derive from a young man who received the YFV17D yellow fever vaccine.

This clonotype appeared a few times. The V call is TRBV20-1, the J call TRBJ1-3, with TRBD1 as a possible D gene (6 bases). Trimming stripped 3 bases from V and 3 bases from J, with 21 bases between. CDR3 size: 17 residues. The germline gives CDR1 DFQATT, CDR2 SNEGSKA (reference sequence). CDR3 DNA: TGCAGTGCTAGGGGGGGCCGCTTGGGGGAACTTGGAAACACCATATATTTT. This encodes CSARGGRLGELGNTIYF.

This clonotype was seen more than once but under ten times. CDR3 protein: CASSPWITARGNTGELFF. DNA of the CDR3: TGTGCCAGCAGCCCCTGGATAACGGCGCGGGGTAACACCGGGGAGCTGTTTTTT. The chain joins TRBV5-4 to TRBJ2-2, with TRBD2 as a possible D gene (6 bases). V lost 4 bases, J lost 2 bases, and 21 bases lay in between. The CDR3 extends over 18 amino acids. Germline V gene lookup returns CDR1 SGHNT and CDR2 YYREEE (reference sequence).

This clonotype was counted between two and nine times. This chain links TRBV12-3 or TRBV12-4 with TRBJ1-1; D is uncertain. This CDR3 contains 11 residues. V shed 6 bases and J shed 11 bases, with 13 bases lying between them. CDR3 nucleotides: TGTGCCAGCAGAATCGGGTCACAGGCTTTCTTT. It codes for CASRIGSQAFF.

This clonotype was found many times. The rearrangement links TRBV29-1 to TRBJ2-1, with TRBD2 matching 9 bases. The CDR3 is 11 amino acids. The J segment lost 10 bases and the V segment lost 6 bases, leaving 4 bases of the junction unmatched. Germline V gene lookup returns CDR1 SQVTM and CDR2 ANQGSEA. The CDR3 region has the DNA TGCAGCGTAGGGACTAGCAGCGAGCAGTTCTTC. It yields the protein CSVGTSSEQFF.

This clonotype was recorded at least ten times. This CDR3 reads CASSGLAGGPTDTQYF. The DNA of the CDR3 is TGCGCCAGCTCGGGACTAGCGGGGGGACCCACAGATACGCAGTATTTT. V gene TRBV5-1 combines with J gene TRBJ2-3; 15 bases are a match to TRBD2. CDR1 and CDR2 from the germline V gene are SGHRS and YFSETQ. The CDR3 runs 16 residues. V lost 7 bases and J lost 2; bases outside the gene matches: 5.

The gene calls are TRBV9 and TRBJ1-5; 12 bases line up with TRBD1. V lost 4 bases and J lost 3; bases outside the gene matches: 5. Per the germline V gene, CDR1 is SGDLS and CDR2 is YYNGEE. This CDR3 is built from 16 residues. The CDR3: CASSLGQGAYNQPQHF. The CDR3 region has the DNA TGTGCCAGCAGCTTGGGACAGGGGGCGTACAATCAGCCCCAGCATTTT.

This clonotype was seen repeatedly, ten times or more. The chain links TRBV12-3 or TRBV12-4 to TRBJ2-3, with D perhaps TRBD1 (6 bases). V was trimmed by 5 bases and J by 6 bases, leaving 18 bases between them. The CDR3 totals 15 residues. CDR3 nucleotide sequence: TGTGCCAGCAGTCCACAGACAGGAACTATCGATACGCAGTATTTT. Translation gives CASSPQTGTIDTQYF.

The sample holds many counts of this clonotype. The chain recombines TRBV4-3 with TRBJ2-1; 7 nucleotides line up with TRBD1. The CDR3 has 19 amino acids. V lost 0 bases and J lost 0; bases outside the gene matches: 11. Germline loops: CDR1 LGHNA, CDR2 YSLEER. The CDR3 reads CASSQDLRDSLSSYNEQFF. For the CDR3, the DNA is TGCGCCAGCAGCCAAGATCTCCGGGACAGCCTGAGCTCCTACAATGAGCAGTTCTTC.

This clonotype was seen many times. The genes are TRBV5-1 and TRBJ2-1, with a possible D match to TRBD1 (6 bases). The CDR3 loop spans 15 amino acids. Germline lookup yields CDR1 SGHRS and CDR2 YFSETQ. Between the trimmed V and J ends, which lost 4 bases and 5 bases, there was a span of 16 bases. The DNA of the CDR3 is TGCGCCAGCAGCCAGAATCCGACAGGTAACAATGAGCAGTTCTTC. It yields the protein CASSQNPTGNNEQFF.

This clonotype was counted only a few times. The V gene is TRBV6-5, the J gene TRBJ1-6; D ambiguous. Germline assignment: CDR1 MNHEY and CDR2 SVGAGI. This CDR3 has 15 amino acids. The V end lost 0 bases, the J end lost 7 bases, and 10 bases lay between the germline ends. As DNA, the CDR3 is TGTGCCAGCAGTTACTCTGGGGATATAAATTCACCCCTCCACTTT. This sequence encodes CASSYSGDINSPLHF.

In its sample, this clonotype was seen many times. This chain links TRBV10-2 with TRBJ2-3; possibly TRBD1 for D (7 bases). V lost 3 bases, J lost 4 bases, and 11 bases lay in between. Per the germline V gene, CDR1 is WSHSY and CDR2 is SAAADI. The CDR3 sequence is 14 residues long. CDR3 bases: TGCGCCAGCAGTGATACCAGGGGGGCAGATACGCAGTATTTT. It yields the protein CASSDTRGADTQYF.

This clonotype has a count of ten or more. CDR3 coding DNA: TGCAGCGTGGGGGGGCAAGAGACCCAGTACTTC. It codes for CSVGGQETQYF. The V gene is TRBV29-1, the J gene TRBJ2-5; 7 bases map to TRBD2. With 6 bases clipped from V and 2 bases from J, the junction kept 0 bases outside the gene matches. The CDR3 extends over 11 amino acids. Germline-derived CDR1 and CDR2 are SQVTM and ANQGSEA.

This clonotype was seen a handful of times. This rearrangement joins TRBV3-1 to TRBJ1-2; tentative D call: TRBD1 (6 bases). The CDR3 covers 14 residues. V was cut by 0 bases and J by 3 bases, with 8 bases left in between. From germline, CDR1 is LGHDT and CDR2 YNNKEL (reference sequence). CDR3 loop: CASSQDTGHYGYTF. The DNA for the CDR3 is TGTGCCAGCAGCCAAGACACAGGGCACTATGGCTACACCTTC.

This clonotype was recorded many times. The chain joins TRBV20-1 to TRBJ2-1; D could derive from TRBD1 or TRBD2 (6 bases each). CDR3 size: 14 residues. The V gene's germline CDR1 is DFQATT and CDR2 SNEGSKA (reference sequence). Trimming took 4 bases from V and 9 from J, leaving 19 bases between them. This chain's CDR3 is CSATPAKGGIEQFF. CDR3 in DNA: TGCAGTGCTACCCCTGCGAAGGGGGGCATTGAGCAGTTCTTC.

About this clonotype: A much larger clonotype is one base distant, so this may be a read error. The gene calls are TRBV5-5 and TRBJ2-1; 15 bases match TRBD2. This CDR3 is built from 18 residues. Per the germline V gene, CDR1 is SGHKS and CDR2 is YYEKEE (reference sequence). The CDR3: CASTGLAGGLVSYYEQFF. CDR3 nucleotide sequence: TGTGCCAGCACCGGACTAGCGGGGGGGTTGGTGTCCTACTATGAGCAGTTCTTC.

This clonotype has a count of ten or more. This CDR3 is CASSLATGLGGYTF. DNA of the CDR3: TGTGCCAGCAGCTTAGCAACTGGACTAGGCGGCTACACCTTC. The chain has TRBV7-2 and TRBJ1-2; D uncertain. Germline assignment: CDR1 SGHTA and CDR2 FQGNSA. Trimming removed 0 bases at V and 8 bases at J, with 13 bases between. CDR3 length: 14 residues.

A few counts support this clonotype. The chain is built from TRBV14 and TRBJ1-4, with a weak D call TRBD1 (5 bases). Germline loops: CDR1 SGHDN, CDR2 FVKESK. The CDR3 is 15 residues long. The germline V and J ends were trimmed by 0 bases and 7 bases, with 12 bases remaining between them. In DNA, the CDR3 is TGTGCCAGCAGCCAAGAGGGGCAGGGAAGTGAAAAACTGTTTTTT. Its protein product is CASSQEGQGSEKLFF.

In this sample, this clonotype turned up many times. The chain is built from TRBV10-3 and TRBJ1-1; tentative D call: TRBD1 (5 bases). Trimming took 11 bases from V and 0 from J, leaving 13 bases between them. Germline assignment: CDR1 ENHRY and CDR2 SYGVKD. The CDR3 sequence is 13 residues long. The CDR3 nucleotides are TGTGCCTCCGTGGCGGGGGTGAACACTGAAGCTTTCTTT. It is translated as CASVAGVNTEAFF.

This clonotype was detected many times. The chain combines TRBV7-6 with TRBJ2-3; D is possibly TRBD2 (7 bases). CDR3 length: 15 residues. V lost 5 bases and J 1 base, leaving 13 bases between the germline ends. The germline CDR1 and CDR2 sequences are SGHVS and FNYEAQ. CDR3 region: CASSMGGPGTDTQYF. The CDR3 DNA follows: TGTGCCAGCAGCATGGGGGGGCCCGGCACAGATACGCAGTATTTT.

This clonotype was picked up many times. The junction shows a germline mismatch at one end, possibly a read error. The chain combines TRBV7-2 with TRBJ1-5; 9 bases agree with TRBD1. Per the germline V gene, CDR1 is SGHTA and CDR2 is FQGNSA. The CDR3 consists of 13 residues. The CDR3 coding sequence is TGCGCCAGCAGCTTGGACAGGGGTCAGCCCCAGCATTTT. It encodes CASSLDRGQPQHF.

This clonotype was seen at least ten times. The rearrangement joins TRBV15 to TRBJ2-7, with D uncertain. Germline assignment: CDR1 LNHNV and CDR2 YYDKDF (reference sequence). The CDR3 contains 14 residues. V was clipped by 0 bases and J by 2 bases, with 8 bases between them. CDR3 coding DNA: TGTGCCACCAGCAGAGATCTAGTTGCCTACGAGCAGTACTTC. Translated: CATSRDLVAYEQYF.

This clonotype was detected many times. The J gene is TRBJ2-3, the V gene TRBV5-1; D could derive from TRBD1 or TRBD2 (5 bases each). The CDR3 is 14 amino acids. V was pared by 0 bases and J by 6 bases, with 11 bases between. Germline CDR1 SGHRS, CDR2 YFSETQ. CDR3 sequence reads: CASSLGGTPDTQYF. The CDR3 bases are TGCGCCAGCAGCTTGGGGGGGACCCCTGATACGCAGTATTTT.

This clonotype was seen a handful of times. The chain couples TRBV5-6 to TRBJ1-5; perhaps TRBD1 as D (6 bases). Germline V lookup: CDR1 SGHDT, CDR2 YYEEEE. The V and J ends lost 1 base and 5 bases respectively, with 19 bases between them. This CDR3 is built from 17 residues. The CDR3 sequence is CASSLWLAGALDQPQHF. The CDR3 DNA reads TGTGCCAGCAGCTTGTGGTTGGCAGGGGCCTTGGATCAGCCCCAGCATTTT.

This clonotype was found many times. The V and J genes are TRBV5-1 and TRBJ2-5; perhaps TRBD2 as D (6 bases). Trimming removed 4 bases from V and 4 bases from J, with 26 bases in between. The CDR3 consists of 18 residues. Germline assignment: CDR1 SGHRS and CDR2 YFSETQ. The CDR3 sequence is CASSPGVSWGLTGETQYF. In nucleotides, the CDR3 is TGCGCCAGCAGCCCGGGGGTTTCGTGGGGCCTCACCGGAGAGACCCAGTACTTC.

This clonotype was counted ten times or more. The chain is built from TRBV6-5 and TRBJ2-3; D is unclear. Germline CDR1 and CDR2: MNHEY and SVGAGI. Trimming removed 4 bases from V and 0 bases from J, with 11 bases in between. The CDR3 loop spans 15 amino acids. The CDR3 DNA reads as TGTGCCAGCAGTTCCTGGGGTTCTAGCACAGATACGCAGTATTTT. Translating gives CASSSWGSSTDTQYF.

This clonotype was seen many times. Its ends do not fully match the called genes, so a read error is possible. This chain links TRBV7-7 with TRBJ1-1; 8 bases agree with TRBD1. CDR3 size: 13 residues. The germline gives CDR1 SSHAT, CDR2 FNYEAQ (reference sequence). CDR3 bases: TGTGCTAGCAGCACGGACAGGGACTCCGAAGCTTTCTTT. It is translated as CASSTDRDSEAFF.

This rearrangement joins TRBV20-1 to TRBJ2-3, with D possibly being TRBD1 (5 bases). Germline CDR1 and CDR2: DFQATT and SNEGSKA (reference sequence). Trimming removed 0 bases from V and 6 bases from J, with 16 bases in between. The CDR3 has 15 amino acids. CDR3: CSARDSRGLGDTQYF. CDR3 sequence (DNA): TGCAGTGCTAGAGATAGTAGGGGCCTCGGCGATACGCAGTATTTT.

The chain couples TRBV6-6 to TRBJ2-2; the D is unclear. The CDR3 covers 16 residues. Germline V lookup: CDR1 MNHNY, CDR2 SVGAGI (reference sequence). V was shortened by 2 bases and J by 4 bases, with 14 bases between the two germline ends. CDR3 DNA sequence: TGTGCCAGCAGTTACCCCTCGGGCGGACCCACCGGGGAGCTGTTTTTT. Amino acid sequence: CASSYPSGGPTGELFF.